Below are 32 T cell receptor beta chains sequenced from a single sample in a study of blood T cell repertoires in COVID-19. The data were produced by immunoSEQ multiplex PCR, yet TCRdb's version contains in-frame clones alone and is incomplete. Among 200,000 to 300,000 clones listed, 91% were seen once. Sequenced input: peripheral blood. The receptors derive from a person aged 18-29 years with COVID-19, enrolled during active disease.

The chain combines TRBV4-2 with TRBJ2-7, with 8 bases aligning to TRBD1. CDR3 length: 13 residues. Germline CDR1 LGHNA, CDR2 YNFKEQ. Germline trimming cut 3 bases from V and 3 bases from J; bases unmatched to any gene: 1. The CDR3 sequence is CASSHDRGYEQYF. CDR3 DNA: TGTGCCAGCAGCCACGACAGGGGCTACGAGCAGTACTTC.

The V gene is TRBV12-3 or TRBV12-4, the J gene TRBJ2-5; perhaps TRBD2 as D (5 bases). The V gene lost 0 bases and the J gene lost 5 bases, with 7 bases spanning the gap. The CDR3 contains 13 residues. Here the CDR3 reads CASSLAGVETQYF. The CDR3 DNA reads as TGTGCCAGCAGTTTAGCGGGAGTGGAGACCCAGTACTTC.

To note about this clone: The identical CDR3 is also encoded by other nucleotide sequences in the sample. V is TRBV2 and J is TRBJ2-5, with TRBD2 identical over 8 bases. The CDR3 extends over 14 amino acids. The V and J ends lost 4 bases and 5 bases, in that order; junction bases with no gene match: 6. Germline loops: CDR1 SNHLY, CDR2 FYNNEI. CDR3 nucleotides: TGTGCCAGCAGTGGACTTGGCGGGGGGGAGACCCAGTACTTC. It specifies CASSGLGGGETQYF.

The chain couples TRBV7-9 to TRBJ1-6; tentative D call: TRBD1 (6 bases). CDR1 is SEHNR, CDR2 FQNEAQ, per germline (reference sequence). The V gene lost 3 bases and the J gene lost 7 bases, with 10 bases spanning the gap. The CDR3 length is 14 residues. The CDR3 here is CASSFGQGNSPLHF. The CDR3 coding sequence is TGTGCCAGCAGCTTTGGGCAGGGGAATTCACCCCTCCACTTT.

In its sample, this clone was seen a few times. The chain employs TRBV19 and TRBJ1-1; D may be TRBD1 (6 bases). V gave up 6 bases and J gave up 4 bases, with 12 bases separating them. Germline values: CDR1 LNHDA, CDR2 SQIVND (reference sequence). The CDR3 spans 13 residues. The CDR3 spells CASRRGQITEAFF. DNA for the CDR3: TGTGCCAGTAGGAGAGGACAGATCACTGAAGCTTTCTTT.

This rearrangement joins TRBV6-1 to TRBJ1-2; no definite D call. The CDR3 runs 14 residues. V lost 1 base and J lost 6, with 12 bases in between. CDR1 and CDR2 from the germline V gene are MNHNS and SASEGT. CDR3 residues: CASSEVEGLDGYTF. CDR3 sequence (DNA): TGTGCCAGCAGTGAAGTGGAGGGTTTAGATGGCTACACCTTC.

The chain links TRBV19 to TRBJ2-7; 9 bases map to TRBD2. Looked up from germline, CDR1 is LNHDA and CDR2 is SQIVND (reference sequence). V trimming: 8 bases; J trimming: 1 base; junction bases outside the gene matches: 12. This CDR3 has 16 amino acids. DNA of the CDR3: TGTGCCAGTTCGTGGGCGGGAGGGCCCGGTTCCTACGAGCAGTACTTC. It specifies CASSWAGGPGSYEQYF.

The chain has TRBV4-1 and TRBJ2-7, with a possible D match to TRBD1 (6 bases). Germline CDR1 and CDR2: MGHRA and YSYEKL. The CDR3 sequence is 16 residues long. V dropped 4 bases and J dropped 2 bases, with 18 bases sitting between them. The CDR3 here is CASSPQTGKRPYEQYF. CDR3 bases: TGCGCCAGCAGCCCTCAGACAGGCAAACGACCCTACGAGCAGTACTTC.

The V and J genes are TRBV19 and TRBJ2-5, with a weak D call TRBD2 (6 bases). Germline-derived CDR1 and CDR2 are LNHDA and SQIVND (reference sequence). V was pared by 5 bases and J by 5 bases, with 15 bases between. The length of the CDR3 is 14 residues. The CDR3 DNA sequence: TGTGCCAGTAGTTTAACGGGGGATCAGGAGACCCAGTACTTC. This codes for CASSLTGDQETQYF.

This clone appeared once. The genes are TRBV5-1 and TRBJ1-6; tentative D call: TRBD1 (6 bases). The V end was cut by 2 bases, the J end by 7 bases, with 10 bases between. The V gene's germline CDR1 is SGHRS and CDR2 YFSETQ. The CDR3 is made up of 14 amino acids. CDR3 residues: CASSFDRSNSPLHF. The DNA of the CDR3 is TGCGCCAGCAGCTTTGACAGGTCCAATTCACCCCTCCACTTT.

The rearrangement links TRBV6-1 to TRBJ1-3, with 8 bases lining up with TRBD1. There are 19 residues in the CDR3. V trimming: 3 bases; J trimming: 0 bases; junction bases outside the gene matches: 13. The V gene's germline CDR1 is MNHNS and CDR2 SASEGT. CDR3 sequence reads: CASSDPSGTGDTSGNTIYF. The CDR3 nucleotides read TGTGCCAGCAGTGATCCTTCGGGGACAGGAGACACCTCTGGAAACACCATATATTTT.

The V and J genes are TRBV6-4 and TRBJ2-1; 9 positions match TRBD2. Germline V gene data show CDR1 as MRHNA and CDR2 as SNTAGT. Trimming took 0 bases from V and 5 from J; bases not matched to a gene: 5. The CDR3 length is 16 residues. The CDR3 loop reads CASSDSGGRAHNEQFF. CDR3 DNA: TGTGCCAGCAGTGACTCGGGCGGGAGGGCCCACAATGAGCAGTTCTTC.

CDR3 residues: CSVTAGGGYEQYF. CDR3 coding DNA: TGCAGCGTCACAGCGGGAGGAGGCTACGAGCAGTACTTC. This sequence joins TRBV29-1 and TRBJ2-7, with 9 bases identical to TRBD2. This CDR3 contains 13 residues. Per the germline V gene, CDR1 is SQVTM and CDR2 is ANQGSEA. V was pared by 6 bases and J by 3 bases, with 6 bases of the junction left unmatched.

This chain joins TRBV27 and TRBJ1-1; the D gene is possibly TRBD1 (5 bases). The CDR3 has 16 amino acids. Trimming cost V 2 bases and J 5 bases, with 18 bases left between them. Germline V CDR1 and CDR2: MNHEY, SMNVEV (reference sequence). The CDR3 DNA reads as TGTGCCAGCAGTTTACAGAACCCACAGGTTGGGACTGAAGCTTTCTTT. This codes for CASSLQNPQVGTEAFF.

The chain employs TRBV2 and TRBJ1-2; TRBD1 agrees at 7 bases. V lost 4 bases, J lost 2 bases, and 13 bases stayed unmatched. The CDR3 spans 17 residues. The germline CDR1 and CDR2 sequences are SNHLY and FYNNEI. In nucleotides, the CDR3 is TGTGCCAGCAGTGGTCCAGAGGGACAGATATTAAACTATGGCTACACCTTC. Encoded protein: CASSGPEGQILNYGYTF.

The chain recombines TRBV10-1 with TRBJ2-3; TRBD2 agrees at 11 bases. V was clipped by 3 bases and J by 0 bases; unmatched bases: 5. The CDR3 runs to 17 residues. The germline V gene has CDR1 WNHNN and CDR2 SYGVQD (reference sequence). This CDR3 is CASSDPGLAESTDTQYF. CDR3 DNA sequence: TGCGCCAGCAGTGACCCGGGACTAGCGGAGAGCACAGATACGCAGTATTTT.

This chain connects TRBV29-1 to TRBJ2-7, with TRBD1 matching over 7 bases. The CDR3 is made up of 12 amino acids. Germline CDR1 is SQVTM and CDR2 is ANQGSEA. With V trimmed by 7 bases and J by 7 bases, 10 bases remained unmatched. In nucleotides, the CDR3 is TGCAGCGCCACAGGGGCTGCTGGGGAGCAGTACTTC. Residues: CSATGAAGEQYF.

The CDR3 region has the DNA TGTGCCAGCAGCGTAGCCGGGAGTGACACCGGGGAGCTGTTTTTT. Translated: CASSVAGSDTGELFF. The chain joins TRBV9 to TRBJ2-2, with a weak D call TRBD2 (6 bases). Trimming cost V 0 bases and J 3 bases, with 9 bases left between them. The CDR3 has 15 residues. Germline V lookup: CDR1 SGDLS, CDR2 YYNGEE.

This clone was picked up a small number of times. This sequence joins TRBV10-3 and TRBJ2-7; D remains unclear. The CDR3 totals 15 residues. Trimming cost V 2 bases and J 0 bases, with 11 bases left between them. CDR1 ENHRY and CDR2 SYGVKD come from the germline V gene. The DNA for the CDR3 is TGTGCCATCAGTGAGCCAGGCCTTTCCTCCTACGAGCAGTACTTC. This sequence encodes CAISEPGLSSYEQYF.

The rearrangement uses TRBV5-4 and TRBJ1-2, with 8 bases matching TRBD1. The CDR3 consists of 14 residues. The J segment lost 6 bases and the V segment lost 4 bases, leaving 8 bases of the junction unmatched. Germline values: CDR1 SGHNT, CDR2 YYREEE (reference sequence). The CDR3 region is CASSEPQGADGYTF. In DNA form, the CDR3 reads TGTGCCAGCAGCGAACCGCAGGGGGCTGATGGCTACACCTTC. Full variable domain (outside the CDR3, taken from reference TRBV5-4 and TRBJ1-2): ETGVTQSPTHLIKTRGQQVTLRCSSQSGHNTVSWYQQALGQGPQFIFQYYREEENGRGNFPPRFSGLQFPNYSSELNVNALELDDSALYLCASSEPQGADGYTFGSGTRLTVV.

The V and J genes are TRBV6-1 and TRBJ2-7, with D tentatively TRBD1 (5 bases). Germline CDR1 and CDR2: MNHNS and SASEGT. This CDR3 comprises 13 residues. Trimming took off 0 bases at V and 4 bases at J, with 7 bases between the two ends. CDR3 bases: TGTGCCAGCAGTGAAGCGACAGATTACGAGCAGTACTTC. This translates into CASSEATDYEQYF.

In DNA form, the CDR3 reads TGCGCCAGCAGCCCACTCACAGACTCTGGAAACACCATATATTTT. Translating it yields CASSPLTDSGNTIYF. This chain joins TRBV5-1 and TRBJ1-3; D not certain. The V gene's germline CDR1 is SGHRS and CDR2 YFSETQ. The CDR3 has 15 amino acids. V lost 4 bases and J lost 0, with 11 bases in between.

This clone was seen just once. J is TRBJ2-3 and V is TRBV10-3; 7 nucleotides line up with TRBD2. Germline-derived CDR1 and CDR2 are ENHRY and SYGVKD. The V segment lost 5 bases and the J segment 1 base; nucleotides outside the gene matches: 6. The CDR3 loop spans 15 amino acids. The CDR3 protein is CAISPTSVRTDTQYF. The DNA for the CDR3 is TGTGCCATCAGTCCTACTAGCGTTCGCACAGATACGCAGTATTTT.

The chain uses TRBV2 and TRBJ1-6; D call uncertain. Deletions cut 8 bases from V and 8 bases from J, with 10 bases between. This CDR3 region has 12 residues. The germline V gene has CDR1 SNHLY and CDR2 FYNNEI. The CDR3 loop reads CASGTGDSPLHF. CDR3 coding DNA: TGTGCCAGCGGCACCGGGGATTCACCCCTCCACTTT.

DNA of the CDR3: TGTGCCAGCAGCCAAGGCCGGGCGGGGCAGGGCTATGGCTACACCTTC. Translated: CASSQGRAGQGYGYTF. The genes are TRBV3-1 (or the pseudogene TRBV3-2) and TRBJ1-2; possibly TRBD1 for D (5 bases). The CDR3 has 16 amino acids. With 1 base removed from V and 4 bases from J, the gap between germline ends came to 16 bases. Germline V CDR1 and CDR2: LGHDT, YNNKEL (reference sequence).

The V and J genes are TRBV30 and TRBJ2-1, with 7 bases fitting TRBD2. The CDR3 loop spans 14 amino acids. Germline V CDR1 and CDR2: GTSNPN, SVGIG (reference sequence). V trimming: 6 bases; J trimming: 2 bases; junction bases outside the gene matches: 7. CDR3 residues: CACHIGGTYNEQFF. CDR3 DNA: TGTGCCTGCCATATCGGGGGGACCTACAATGAGCAGTTCTTC.

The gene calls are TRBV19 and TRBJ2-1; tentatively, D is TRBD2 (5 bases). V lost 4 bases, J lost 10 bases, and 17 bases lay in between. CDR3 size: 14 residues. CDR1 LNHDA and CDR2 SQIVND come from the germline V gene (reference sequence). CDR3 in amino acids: CASSTQLGWAEQFF. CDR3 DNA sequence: TGTGCCAGTAGTACACAACTAGGCTGGGCGGAGCAGTTCTTC.

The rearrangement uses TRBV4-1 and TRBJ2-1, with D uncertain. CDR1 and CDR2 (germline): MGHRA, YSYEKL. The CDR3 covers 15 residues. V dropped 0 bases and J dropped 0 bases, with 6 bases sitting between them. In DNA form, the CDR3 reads TGCGCCAGCAGCCAAGATCCCAGCTCCTACAATGAGCAGTTCTTC. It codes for CASSQDPSSYNEQFF.

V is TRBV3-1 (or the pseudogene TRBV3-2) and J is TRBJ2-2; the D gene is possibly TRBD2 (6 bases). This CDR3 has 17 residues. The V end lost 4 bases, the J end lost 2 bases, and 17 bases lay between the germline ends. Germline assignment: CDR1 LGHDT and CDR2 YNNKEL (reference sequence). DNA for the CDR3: TGTGCCAGCAGCCTAACCCGCGCGGGGTTAAACACCGGGGAGCTGTTTTTT. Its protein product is CASSLTRAGLNTGELFF.

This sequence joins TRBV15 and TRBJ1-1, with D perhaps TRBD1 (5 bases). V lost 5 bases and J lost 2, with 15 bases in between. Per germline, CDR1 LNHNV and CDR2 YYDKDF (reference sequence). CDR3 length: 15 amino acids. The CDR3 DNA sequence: TGTGCCACCAGCTACGCGGATCAGGGTAACACTGAAGCTTTCTTT. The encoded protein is CATSYADQGNTEAFF.

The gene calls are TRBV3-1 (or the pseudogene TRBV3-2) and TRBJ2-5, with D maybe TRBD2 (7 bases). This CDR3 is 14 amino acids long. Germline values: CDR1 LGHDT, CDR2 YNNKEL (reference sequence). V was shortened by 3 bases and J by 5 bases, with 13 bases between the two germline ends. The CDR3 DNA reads TGTGCCAGCAGCCATGGGGGGGCAGAGGAGACCCAGTACTTC. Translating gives CASSHGGAEETQYF.

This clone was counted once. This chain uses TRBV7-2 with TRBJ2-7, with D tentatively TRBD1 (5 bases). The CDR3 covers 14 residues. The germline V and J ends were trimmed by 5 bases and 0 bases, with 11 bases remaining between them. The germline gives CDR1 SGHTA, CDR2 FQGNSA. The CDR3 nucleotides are TGTGCCAGCAGCCAATACAGGAGCTCCTACGAGCAGTACTTC. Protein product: CASSQYRSSYEQYF.